The present TCR beta chain was sequenced within a study of blood T cell repertoires in COVID-19. About the study: T cells, B-cell-depleted T cells, or PBMCs supplied cDNA or gDNA.

Seattle's cohort entered during active infection and was followed longitudinally. This clone was observed once. Germline CDR1 reads SNHLY; CDR2 reads FYNNEI. The CDR3 extends over 11 amino acids. Germline trimming cut 6 bases from V and 15 bases from J; bases unmatched to any gene: 6. Authors' analysis steps: From reference gene primer amplification, estimates of nucleated cell counts were derived. The table came from immunoSEQ multiplex PCR; TCRdb's copy has only in-frame clones and leaves some out. V, J and clone size are those of that table, while D and trimming were read from the DNA. This table has some 390,000 clones, more than 75% appearing once.

The rearrangement uses TRBV2 and TRBJ2-2; TRBD2 matches 8 bases. Sequencing input: peripheral blood. This receptor was taken from a woman aged 60 to 75 with COVID-19, enrolled during active disease. The CDR3 spells CASRLAVGMFF. In DNA form, the CDR3 reads TGTGCCAGCAGACTAGCGGTGGGGATGTTTTTT.